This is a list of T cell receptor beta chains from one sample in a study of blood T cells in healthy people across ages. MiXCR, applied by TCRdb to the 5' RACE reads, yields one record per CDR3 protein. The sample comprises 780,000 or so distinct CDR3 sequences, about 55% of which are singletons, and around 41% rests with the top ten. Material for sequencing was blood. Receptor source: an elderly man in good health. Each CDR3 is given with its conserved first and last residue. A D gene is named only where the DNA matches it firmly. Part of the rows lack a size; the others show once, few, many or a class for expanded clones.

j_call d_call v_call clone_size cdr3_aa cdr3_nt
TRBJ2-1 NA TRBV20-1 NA CSARDRTGLFF TGCAGTGCTAGAGATAGGACTGGGCTGTTCTTC
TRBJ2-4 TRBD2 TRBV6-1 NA CASSGRTSGSLEQYF TGTGCCAGCAGTGGGCGGACTAGCGGATCCTTGGAGCAGTACTTC
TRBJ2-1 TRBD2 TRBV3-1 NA CASPASGTSGEYNEQFF TGTGCCAGCCCGGCTTCCGGGACTAGCGGAGAATACAATGAGCAGTTCTTC
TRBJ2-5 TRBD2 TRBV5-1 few CASSFGLAGAVEQYF TGCGCCAGCAGCTTTGGACTAGCGGGAGCCGTTGAGCAGTACTTC
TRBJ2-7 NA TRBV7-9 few CASSFIGRSYEQYF TGTGCCAGCAGCTTCATCGGGCGGTCTTACGAGCAGTACTTC
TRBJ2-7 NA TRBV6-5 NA CASSGRGPTYEQYF TGTGCCAGCAGTGGACGGGGACCGACTTACGAGCAGTACTTC
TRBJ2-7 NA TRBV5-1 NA CASNRDGYSYEQYF TGCGCCAGCAACCGGGACGGATACTCCTACGAGCAGTACTTC
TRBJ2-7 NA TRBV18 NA CASSPGVGASYEQYF TGTGCCAGCTCACCCGGCGTGGGGGCCTCCTACGAGCAGTACTTC
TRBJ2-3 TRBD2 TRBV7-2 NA CASSLGTSGKPFSYAYF TGTGCCAGCAGCTTAGGGACTAGCGGGAAACCCTTCTCATACGCGTATTTT
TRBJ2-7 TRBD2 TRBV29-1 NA CSVEGSSGSSYEQYF TGCAGCGTTGAAGGCTCTAGCGGGAGCTCCTACGAGCAGTACTTC
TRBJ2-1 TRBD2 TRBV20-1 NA CSATRLAPTMKQFF TGCAGTGCAACGAGACTAGCGCCTACAATGAAGCAGTTCTTC
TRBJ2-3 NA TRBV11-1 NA CASSLGEKEVTDTQYF TGTGCCAGCAGCTTAGGGGAGAAGGAGGTCACAGATACGCAGTATTTT
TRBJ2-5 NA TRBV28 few CASSLASPETQYF TGTGCCAGCAGTTTAGCCTCGCCGGAGACCCAGTACTTC
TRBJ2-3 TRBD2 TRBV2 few CASSEAGVGTDTQYF TGTGCCAGCAGTGAGGCGGGAGTTGGCACAGATACGCAGTATTTT
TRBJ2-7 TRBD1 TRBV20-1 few CSARGQRDRGNEQYF TGCAGTGCTAGAGGCCAGCGGGACAGGGGAAACGAGCAGTACTTC
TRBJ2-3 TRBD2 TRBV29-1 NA CSVEIWTSGRADTQYF TGCAGCGTTGAAATCTGGACTAGCGGTCGCGCAGATACGCAGTATTTT
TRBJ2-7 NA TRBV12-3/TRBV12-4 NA CASTMRATGEQYF TGTGCCAGCACCATGAGAGCTACCGGCGAGCAGTACTTC
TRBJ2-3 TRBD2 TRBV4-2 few CASSQDRTGGGVDTQYF TGTGCCAGCAGCCAAGACCGGACGGGAGGCGGGGTGGATACGCAGTATTTT
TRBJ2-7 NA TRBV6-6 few CASSYSVGREAYEQYF TGTGCCAGCAGTTACTCAGTAGGGCGGGAAGCTTACGAGCAGTACTTC
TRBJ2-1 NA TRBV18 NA CASSQGGFYNEQFF TGTGCCAGCTCGCAAGGGGGTTTCTACAATGAGCAGTTCTTC
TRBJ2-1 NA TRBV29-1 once CSVLRGGYGQFF TGCAGCGTTCTCAGGGGGGGGTATGGGCAGTTCTTC
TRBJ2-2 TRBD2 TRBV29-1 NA CSVLLAEGRSTGELFF TGCAGCGTCCTCCTAGCGGAGGGCCGTAGCACCGGGGAGCTGTTTTTT
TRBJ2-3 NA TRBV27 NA CASSGPLYAYF TGTGCCAGCAGTGGCCCCTTATACGCGTATTTT
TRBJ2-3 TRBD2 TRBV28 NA CASSLVGGSGSVRDTQYF TGTGCCAGCAGTTTAGTTGGGGGTAGCGGGAGTGTAAGAGATACGCAGTATTTT
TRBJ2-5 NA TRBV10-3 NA CAISEWGDAQYF TGTGCCATCAGTGAGTGGGGGGACGCCCAGTACTTC
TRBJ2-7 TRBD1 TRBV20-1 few CSAYRTGTYEQYF TGCAGTGCTTACCGGACAGGGACCTACGAGCAGTACTTC
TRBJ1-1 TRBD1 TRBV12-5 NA CASGSLVWDSRGSGEAFF TGTGCTAGTGGTTCGCTGGTTTGGGACAGCAGGGGTTCGGGTGAAGCTTTCTTT